This T cell receptor beta chain was sequenced during a study of post-analysis software for immune sequencing data. This clonotype occurred a few times. As yet, its antigen is unknown. This CDR3 region has 19 residues. After removal of 8 bases from V and 1 base from J, the junction contained 16 bases not matched to a gene. cDNA libraries for TCR beta contained unique molecular identifiers. TCRdb re-called the PCR reads with MiXCR, one entry per CDR3 protein. The top ten hold 10% to 12% of the sample, which has roughly 650,000 distinct CDR3 sequences, about 60% seen once. Points from the study as a whole: A handful of TRBV segments, including TRBV5-6, TRBV5-1 and TRBV20-1, were more frequent in patients than controls.

Sequences were obtained from blood. The chain is built from TRBV12-3 or TRBV12-4 and TRBJ2-1; the match to TRBD2 covers 11 bases. The TCR was taken from a girl between 2 and 10 years old with multiple sclerosis. CDR3 region: CASAHDALAGGTSYNEQFF. CDR3 in DNA: TGTGCCAGCGCGCACGACGCTCTAGCGGGGGGCACATCCTACAATGAGCAGTTCTTC.